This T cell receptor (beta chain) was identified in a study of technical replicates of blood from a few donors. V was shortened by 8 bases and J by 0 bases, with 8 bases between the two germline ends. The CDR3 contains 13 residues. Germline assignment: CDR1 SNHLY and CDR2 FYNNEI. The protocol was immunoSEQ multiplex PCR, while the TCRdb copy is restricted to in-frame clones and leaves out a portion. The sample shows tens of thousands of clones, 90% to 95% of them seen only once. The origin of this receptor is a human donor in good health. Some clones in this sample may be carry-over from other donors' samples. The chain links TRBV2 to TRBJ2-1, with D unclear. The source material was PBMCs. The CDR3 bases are TGTGCCAGCCAAGCATTCTCCTACAATGAGCAGTTCTTC. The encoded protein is CASQAFSYNEQFF.